These 5 T cell receptor beta chains came from one sample sequenced in a study of cytomegalovirus exposure and HLA in healthy donors. 60 Vbeta and 13 Jbeta primers were used in PCR. This table comes from immunoSEQ multiplex PCR, and its TCRdb copy is limited to in-frame clones, with some not included. In the table there are more than 110,000 clones, roughly three quarters of which are singletons. Sequencing was done on a sample of PBMCs. These receptors came from a woman aged 25 to 39 in good health and CMV-seronegative.

The J gene is TRBJ1-1, the V gene TRBV2, with TRBD1 matching 7 bases. This CDR3 is built from 15 residues. V was pared by 4 bases and J by 4 bases, with 9 bases of the junction left unmatched. The germline V gene encodes CDR1 SNHLY and CDR2 FYNNEI. CDR3: CASSATGVGGTEAFF. The CDR3 nucleotides read TGTGCCAGCAGTGCTACAGGGGTAGGCGGCACTGAAGCTTTCTTT.

J is TRBJ1-1 and V is TRBV4-1; D not resolved. The CDR3 consists of 15 residues. Per germline, CDR1 MGHRA and CDR2 YSYEKL. The V end was cut by 4 bases, the J end by 5 bases, with 17 bases between. CDR3 loop: CASSRKTLPGTEAFF. In DNA, the CDR3 is TGCGCCAGCAGCCGCAAAACCCTTCCGGGGACTGAAGCTTTCTTT.

This chain connects TRBV30 to TRBJ1-1; tentatively, D is TRBD1 (6 bases). The CDR3 length is 13 residues. Germline values: CDR1 GTSNPN, CDR2 SVGIG (reference sequence). V gave up 3 bases and J gave up 3 bases, with 11 bases separating them. The CDR3 here is CAWSISGDTEAFF. The DNA for the CDR3 is TGTGCCTGGAGCATTTCAGGGGACACTGAAGCTTTCTTT.

This clone was counted between two and nine times. The J gene is TRBJ1-3, the V gene TRBV19; D may be TRBD1 (5 bases). CDR1 is LNHDA, CDR2 SQIVND, per germline (reference sequence). The germline V and J ends were trimmed by 7 bases and 2 bases, with 12 bases remaining between them. The CDR3 is made up of 14 amino acids. Written as DNA, the CDR3 is TGTGCCAGTACCTCTTTAGGGGCTGGAAACACCATATATTTT. It codes for CASTSLGAGNTIYF.

This clone was counted only a few times. This sequence joins TRBV12-1 and TRBJ1-1; the table's D call, TRBD1, was not checked against the DNA. TRBV12-1 corresponds to a pseudogene. The CDR3 is made up of 18 amino acids. The DNA for the CDR3 is TGTGCCAGCAGCTGGCCCGGGACAGCTTTCCGAATGAACACTGAAGCTTTCTTT. Protein sequence: CASSWPGTAFRMNTEAFF.